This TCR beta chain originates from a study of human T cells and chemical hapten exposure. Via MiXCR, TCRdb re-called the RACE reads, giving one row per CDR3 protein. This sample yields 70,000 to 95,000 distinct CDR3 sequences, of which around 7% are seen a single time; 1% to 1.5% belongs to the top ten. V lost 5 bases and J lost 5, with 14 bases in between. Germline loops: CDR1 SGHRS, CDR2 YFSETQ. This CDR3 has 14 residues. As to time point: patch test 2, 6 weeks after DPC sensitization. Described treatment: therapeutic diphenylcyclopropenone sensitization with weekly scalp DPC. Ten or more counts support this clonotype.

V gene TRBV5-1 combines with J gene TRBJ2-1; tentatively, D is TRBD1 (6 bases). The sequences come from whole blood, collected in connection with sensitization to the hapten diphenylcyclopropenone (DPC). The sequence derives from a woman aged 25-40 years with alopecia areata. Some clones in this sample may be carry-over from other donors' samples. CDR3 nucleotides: TGCGCCAGCAGAGTAACAGGGCCCGACAATGAGCAGTTCTTC. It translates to CASRVTGPDNEQFF.